This TCR beta chain was sequenced during a study of T cells in Graves' hyperthyroidism and ophthalmopathy. Amplified TCR beta CDR3 regions came from RNA transcripts. The HTBI primer set was used in a first-round RT-PCR of the TCR CDR3. MiXCR, applied by TCRdb to the multiplex PCR reads, yields one record per CDR3 protein. The table records about 500,000 distinct CDR3 sequences, 46% of them present only once. This clonotype was seen ten or more times. Input material: peripheral blood or thyroid tissue (not recorded which). This receptor was identified in an adult woman with Graves' disease, either hyperthyroidism or ophthalmopathy (not recorded which).

The CDR3 DNA follows: TGTGCCACCAGTGACCCGCATGATCGAAACACCATATATTTT. Translating it yields CATSDPHDRNTIYF. This chain uses TRBV24-1 with TRBJ1-3; D uncertain. Trimming pared 4 bases from V and 5 bases from J, leaving 11 bases between. Germline CDR1 KGHDR, CDR2 SFDVKD. This CDR3 region has 14 residues.